This section outlines one T cell receptor (beta chain) sequence together with its context. The antigen remains unidentified. Germline CDR1 and CDR2: LNHDA and SQIVND (reference sequence). Trimming stripped 5 bases from V and 4 bases from J, with 15 bases between. This CDR3 has 15 amino acids. Clones were sequenced by immunoSEQ multiplex PCR, and TCRdb holds only the in-frame ones, with some missing. The repertoire holds about 130,000 clones, around nine tenths seen once, with approximately 3% in the top ten. The sample comes from a study of T cell responses to AZD1222 COVID-19 vaccine. Notes on the study in general: White British ancestry dominated among donors, who included more females, and clonal diversity was possibly underestimated. The CD4 TCRs associated with vaccination extended across spike and predominated at 160-218 and 743-854. Rises in breadth and depth of Spike-specific TCRs came after two AZD1222 doses. Baseline seropositives among AZD1222 recipients totaled only 5 to 7.

This specimen consisted of peripheral blood, obtained on day 0 of AZD1222 vaccination. The sequence was obtained from an adult in good health. This chain connects TRBV19 to TRBJ1-5; D is possibly TRBD1 (6 bases). The CDR3: CASSGGAVYNQPQHF. CDR3 in DNA: TGTGCCAGTAGTGGGGGGGCGGTTTATAATCAGCCCCAGCATTTT.